This T cell receptor (beta chain) was sequenced during a study of cytomegalovirus exposure and HLA in healthy donors. The CDR3 length is 12 residues. Germline V gene lookup returns CDR1 SQVTM and CDR2 ANQGSEA. V lost 0 bases to trimming and J lost 5 bases, with 6 bases between them. Study-wide results and caveats: The authors listed some 160 TCR beta chains as cytomegalovirus-associated. First-cohort TCR clusters tended to co-occur in the 90 to 150 validation repertoires, a later analysis found.

This clone appeared once. Its matching antigen is unknown. Here immunoSEQ multiplex PCR was the method, and the copy in TCRdb shows in-frame clones only, minus some. The profile covers around 160,000 clones, with 84% appearing a single time and 9.5% to 13% taken by the ten largest. The sample consisted of PBMCs. This TCR was sampled from a man between 25 and 39 years old in good health and CMV-seropositive. The chain recombines TRBV29-1 with TRBJ2-3, with a possible D match to TRBD2 (6 bases). The CDR3, as DNA: TGCAGCGTTGAAGAGGGGGGAGATACGCAGTATTTT. This gives the protein CSVEEGGDTQYF.